This T cell receptor beta chain was retrieved from a study of T cells after posttransplantation cyclophosphamide. Study outcomes and limitations: Blood and skin or GI T cell repertoires showed limited TRB overlap. Later post-transplant blood repertoires were often dominated by donor CD8+ memory clones. Recipient CMV seropositivity and CMV reactivation strongly tracked TRB clonality.

Sequencing was performed with immunoSEQ multiplex PCR; in TCRdb, only in-frame clones are kept and a portion is missing. The repertoire has over 2,500 clones, none seen only once; the ten largest take around 8.9%. This clone was seen many times. Its cognate antigen is unknown. Treatment was busulfan-fludarabine conditioning, a marrow graft, and cyclophosphamide on days +3 and +4. Trimming pared 3 bases from V and 1 base from J, leaving 15 bases between. CDR1 and CDR2 (germline): MDHEN, SYDVKM. The CDR3 is made up of 16 amino acids. V and J are TRBV28 and TRBJ1-2; possible D gene TRBD1, 5 bases. The sequencing used PBMCs, collected 32 days after allogeneic stem cell transplant with posttransplant cyclophosphamide. The clonotype originates from a female patient aged 50 to 60 who received an allogeneic stem cell transplant from a related donor, was CMV-positive, and had no GVHD. Some of the T cells may derive from the graft donor. The CDR3 sequence: CASSFHTPRDNYGYTF. In nucleotides, the CDR3 is TGTGCCAGCAGTTTTCATACCCCCAGGGATAACTATGGCTACACCTTC.